The entry below describes one T cell receptor beta chain. A Seattle source enrolled patients during active infection and followed them longitudinally. As handled by the study authors: Estimation of nucleated cell counts was performed using reference gene primer amplification. Measured with immunoSEQ multiplex PCR; TCRdb has only the in-frame clones, and not every one. V, J and clone size are taken as reported in that table, and D and trimming were inferred from the DNA itself. The data hold under 400,000 clones, with 80% to 90% observed a single time. This sample is part of a study of blood T cell repertoires in COVID-19. Turning to the study itself: Both acute and convalescent COVID-19 samples were obtained from the United States, Italy and Spain. PBMCs, B-cell-depleted T cells, or T cells provided the cDNA or gDNA that made up the material.

The CDR3 has 15 residues. Germline V lookup: CDR1 SGDLS, CDR2 YYNGEE. V lost 4 bases, J lost 7 bases, and 9 bases stayed unmatched. This sequence originates from a woman under 40 with COVID-19, enrolled during active disease. The specimen was peripheral blood. V usage is TRBV9 and J usage is TRBJ1-4, with 8 bases lining up with TRBD1. The CDR3 DNA reads TGTGCCAGCAGCTTCCGGACAGGGCAGGCTGAAAAACTGTTTTTT. Encoded protein: CASSFRTGQAEKLFF. Combining the CDR3 with reference TRBV9 and TRBJ1-4 gives the whole variable domain DSGVTQTPKHLITATGQRVTLRCSPRSGDLSVYWYQQSLDQGLQFLIQYYNGEERAKGNILERFSAQQFPDLHSELNLSSLELGDSALYFCASSFRTGQAEKLFFGSGTQLSVL.